This is a list of T cell receptor beta chains from one sample in a study of blood T cell repertoires in COVID-19. Some clones are missing from TCRdb's copy, which holds only in-frame ones; the method was immunoSEQ multiplex PCR. The sample lists about 320,000 clones, approximately 81% occurring once. Input material: PBMCs or T cells enriched from blood (not recorded which). These receptors were collected from a woman aged 25-40 years who had been exposed to COVID-19. Each CDR3 is given with its conserved first and last residue. The D gene is left open where the match is weak. Size values are once, few and many counts, or a class for expanded clones, and some rows have none.

clone_size | j_call | v_call | d_call | cdr3_aa | cdr3_nt
- | TRBJ2-6 | TRBV27 | - | CASLARFGQTISGANVLTF | TGTGCCAGCCTTGCCCGGTTTGGACAGACGATCTCTGGGGCCAACGTCCTGACTTTC
- | TRBJ2-5 | TRBV29-1 | - | CSALSGTQYF | TGCAGCGCCCTATCGGGGACCCAGTACTTC
- | TRBJ2-1 | TRBV5-1 | TRBD2 | CASSLAAGGAGNEQFF | TGCGCCAGCAGCTTGGCAGCCGGGGGGGCGGGGAATGAGCAGTTCTTC
- | TRBJ2-4 | TRBV5-4 | TRBD1 | CASSRKAGGAENIQYF | TGTGCCAGCAGCCGAAAAGCAGGGGGCGCGGAAAACATTCAGTACTTC
- | TRBJ2-7 | TRBV3-1/TRBV3-2 | TRBD2 | CASSTPRGGPDEQYF | TGTGCCAGCAGCACCCCTCGCGGGGGGCCGGACGAGCAGTACTTC
few | TRBJ2-7 | TRBV27 | - | CASGEQKLYEQYF | TGTGCCAGTGGCGAACAGAAACTCTACGAGCAGTACTTC
once | TRBJ2-7 | TRBV3-1/TRBV3-2 | - | CASSRGRSGEQYF | TGTGCCAGCAGCCGGGGGCGTTCGGGTGAGCAGTACTTC
- | TRBJ1-1 | TRBV10-3 | - | CAISESIGLNTEAFF | TGTGCCATCAGTGAGTCGATCGGGTTGAACACTGAAGCTTTCTTT
- | TRBJ1-2 | TRBV5-4 | - | CASSSQANYGYTF | TGTGCCAGCAGCTCTCAGGCTAACTATGGCTACACCTTC
- | TRBJ1-4 | TRBV2 | TRBD1 | CASSDDSGQGGEKLFF | TGTGCCAGCAGTGACGATTCGGGACAGGGGGGTGAAAAACTGTTTTTT
- | TRBJ1-5 | TRBV11-2 | - | CASSLSGDWQPQHF | TGTGCCAGCTCATTGTCGGGGGATTGGCAGCCCCAGCATTTT
- | TRBJ1-5 | TRBV7-2 | - | CASSPRSGNQPQHF | TGTGCCAGCAGCCCCAGGTCAGGGAATCAGCCCCAGCATTTT
- | TRBJ2-5 | TRBV2 | TRBD2 | CASAGGGQETQYF | TGTGCCAGCGCGGGAGGGGGCCAAGAGACCCAGTACTTC
- | TRBJ2-5 | TRBV5-8 | TRBD2 | CASSIGLAGFQTQYF | TGTGCCAGCAGCATAGGACTAGCGGGGTTCCAGACCCAGTACTTC
- | TRBJ1-5 | TRBV7-9 | - | CASSPPGVGNQPQHF | TGTGCCAGCAGCCCCCCAGGGGTGGGGAATCAGCCCCAGCATTTT
- | TRBJ1-5 | TRBV27 | - | CASSLYPSGGNQPQHF | TGTGCCAGCAGTTTGTACCCATCAGGGGGCAATCAGCCCCAGCATTTT
- | TRBJ2-2 | TRBV24-1 | TRBD1 | CATSDLKGAPNTGELFF | TGTGCCACCAGTGATTTGAAGGGGGCGCCGAACACCGGGGAGCTGTTTTTT
- | TRBJ1-5 | TRBV7-9 | - | CASSPLQGPSNQPQHF | TGTGCCAGCAGCCCCTTACAGGGCCCAAGCAATCAGCCCCAGCATTTT
once | TRBJ1-1 | TRBV7-9 | - | CASSWGGGSDTEAFF | TGTGCCAGCAGCTGGGGCGGGGGGAGCGACACTGAAGCTTTCTTT
- | TRBJ2-5 | TRBV29-1 | - | CSGRQSWGETQYF | TGCAGCGGGAGACAGAGCTGGGGCGAGACCCAGTACTTC
- | TRBJ2-7 | TRBV27 | - | CASSLRGAGQYF | TGTGCCAGCAGTCTCCGGGGGGCGGGGCAGTACTTC
- | TRBJ2-7 | TRBV30 | - | CAWTGVPYEQYF | TGTGCCTGGACAGGGGTCCCCTACGAGCAGTACTTC
- | TRBJ2-3 | TRBV2 | TRBD2 | CASRGTSGGTSTQYF | TGTGCCAGCAGGGGGACTAGCGGGGGAACATCTACGCAGTATTTT
few | TRBJ1-3 | TRBV3-1/TRBV3-2 | - | CASSPRQTLSGNTIYF | TGTGCCAGCAGCCCCAGACAAACCCTCTCTGGAAACACCATATATTTT
- | TRBJ2-1 | TRBV7-2 | TRBD2 | CASTTSLAGRNEQFF | TGTGCCAGCACCACAAGCCTAGCGGGGCGTAATGAGCAGTTCTTC
- | TRBJ1-1 | TRBV27 | - | CASSPTRGAEAFF | TGTGCCAGCAGCCCCACCCGGGGGGCTGAAGCTTTCTTT
- | TRBJ1-2 | TRBV7-9 | - | CASSLERAGVAYGYTF | TGTGCCAGCAGCTTAGAAAGGGCGGGGGTTGCCTATGGCTACACCTTC
- | TRBJ2-7 | TRBV5-4 | - | CASSPGTSPSYEQYF | TGTGCCAGCAGCCCTGGGACATCCCCCTCCTACGAGCAGTACTTC
- | TRBJ2-1 | TRBV19 | TRBD2 | CASSELAGVRNEQFF | TGTGCCAGTAGTGAGCTAGCGGGAGTTCGGAATGAGCAGTTCTTC
- | TRBJ2-5 | TRBV5-1 | - | CASSLRTQETQYF | TGCGCCAGCAGCCTCCGGACTCAAGAGACCCAGTACTTC
- | TRBJ2-3 | TRBV5-5 | TRBD2 | CASSRGTSGHTDTQYF | TGTGCCAGCAGCCGTGGGACTAGCGGGCACACAGATACGCAGTATTTT
- | TRBJ2-1 | TRBV5-1 | TRBD2 | CASSLDGLAGGAFF | TGCGCCAGCAGCTTGGATGGACTAGCGGGGGGCGCGTTCTTC
- | TRBJ2-5 | TRBV19 | - | CASSSGQGGETQYF | TGTGCCAGTAGTTCAGGGCAGGGTGGAGAGACCCAGTACTTC
- | TRBJ2-1 | TRBV12-5 | - | CASGRGGAYNEQFF | TGTGCTAGTGGGAGAGGAGGGGCCTACAATGAGCAGTTCTTC
- | TRBJ1-3 | TRBV7-2 | - | CASSFYGSGNTIYF | TGTGCCAGCAGCTTCTATGGCTCTGGAAACACCATATATTTT
- | TRBJ2-3 | TRBV7-2 | - | CASMRGRSTDTQYF | TGTGCCAGTATGCGCGGCAGAAGCACAGATACGCAGTATTTT
- | TRBJ1-2 | TRBV4-3 | TRBD1 | CASSQEVFRDRDHYGYTF | TGCGCCAGCAGCCAAGAGGTTTTTCGGGACAGGGACCACTATGGCTACACCTTC
- | TRBJ1-6 | TRBV28 | - | CASRRTRGYNSPLHF | TGTGCCAGCAGGCGGACAAGGGGATATAATTCACCCCTCCACTTT
few | TRBJ2-7 | TRBV7-3 | - | CASSLTESGKQYF | TGTGCCAGCAGCTTAACGGAGTCAGGGAAGCAGTACTTC
- | TRBJ1-1 | TRBV4-3 | TRBD1 | CASSQDLGDRAPEAFF | TGCGCCAGCAGCCAAGATCTGGGGGACAGGGCCCCTGAAGCTTTCTTT
- | TRBJ1-4 | TRBV10-3 | TRBD1 | CAVETGSNEKLFF | TGTGCCGTCGAGACAGGGTCTAATGAAAAACTGTTTTTT
- | TRBJ1-2 | TRBV15 | - | CATSRIFTGVFGLGYTF | TGTGCCACCAGCAGAATTTTTACAGGAGTGTTTGGTCTTGGCTACACCTTC
- | TRBJ2-1 | TRBV4-1 | TRBD1 | CASSQEEGTGGWFF | TGCGCCAGCAGCCAAGAAGAGGGAACAGGGGGCTGGTTCTTC
- | TRBJ2-5 | TRBV19 | - | CASSGQIQETQYF | TGTGCCAGTAGTGGACAGATCCAAGAGACCCAGTACTTC
- | TRBJ2-2 | TRBV7-3 | TRBD2 | CASSPMGLAGANTGELFF | TGTGCCAGCAGCCCGATGGGACTAGCGGGGGCGAACACCGGGGAGCTGTTTTTT
- | TRBJ2-1 | TRBV6-1 | TRBD2 | CASSEGEGFMGNEQFF | TGTGCCAGCAGTGAAGGGGAGGGCTTTATGGGCAATGAGCAGTTCTTC
once | TRBJ2-7 | TRBV5-5 | TRBD1 | CASSVPGTGAYEQYF | TGTGCCAGCAGCGTCCCCGGGACAGGGGCCTACGAGCAGTACTTC
- | TRBJ2-7 | TRBV13 | TRBD2 | CASSPRTSFSGTYEQYF | TGTGCCAGCAGCCCACGGACTAGCTTTTCAGGAACATACGAGCAGTACTTC
- | TRBJ2-7 | TRBV28 | TRBD1 | CASSPPNRGLFYEQYF | TGTGCCAGCTCTCCCCCCAACAGGGGGCTTTTCTACGAGCAGTACTTC
- | TRBJ2-2 | TRBV6-5 | - | CASTQGNTGELFF | TGTGCCAGCACCCAGGGGAACACCGGGGAGCTGTTTTTT
- | TRBJ1-4 | TRBV7-9 | - | CASRGLANEKLFF | TGTGCCAGCAGGGGGCTGGCTAATGAAAAACTGTTTTTT
- | TRBJ1-6 | TRBV3-1/TRBV3-2 | TRBD1 | CASRGQRDNSPLHF | TGTGCCAGCAGGGGACAGAGAGATAATTCACCCCTCCACTTT
- | TRBJ2-1 | TRBV6-5 | TRBD2 | CASSYGSGAYNEQFF | TGTGCCAGCAGTTACGGTAGCGGGGCCTACAATGAGCAGTTCTTC
- | TRBJ1-3 | TRBV4-3 | TRBD1 | CASSRDTGGGNTIYF | TGCGCCAGCAGCCGGGACACAGGGGGCGGAAACACCATATATTTT
- | TRBJ2-2 | TRBV7-9 | TRBD2 | CASSLGAGVTGELFF | TGTGCCAGCAGCCTTGGAGCGGGGGTTACCGGGGAGCTGTTTTTT
- | TRBJ2-7 | TRBV5-4 | TRBD1 | CASSLDRGPNEQYF | TGTGCCAGCAGCTTGGACAGGGGGCCTAACGAGCAGTACTTC
few | TRBJ1-2 | TRBV7-9 | TRBD1 | CASSLGTGGYGYTF | TGTGCCAGCAGCTTAGGGACAGGGGGGTATGGCTACACCTTC
- | TRBJ2-7 | TRBV9 | - | CASSPRLDPTYEQYF | TGTGCCAGCAGCCCCCGACTGGATCCTACCTACGAGCAGTACTTC
- | TRBJ2-7 | TRBV12-5 | TRBD1 | CASGLGTARTYEQYF | TGTGCTAGTGGACTCGGGACAGCTAGGACCTACGAGCAGTACTTC
few | TRBJ1-5 | TRBV5-6 | TRBD1 | CASSSGGTGDYSNQPQHF | TGTGCCAGCAGCTCTGGAGGGACAGGGGATTATAGCAATCAGCCCCAGCATTTT